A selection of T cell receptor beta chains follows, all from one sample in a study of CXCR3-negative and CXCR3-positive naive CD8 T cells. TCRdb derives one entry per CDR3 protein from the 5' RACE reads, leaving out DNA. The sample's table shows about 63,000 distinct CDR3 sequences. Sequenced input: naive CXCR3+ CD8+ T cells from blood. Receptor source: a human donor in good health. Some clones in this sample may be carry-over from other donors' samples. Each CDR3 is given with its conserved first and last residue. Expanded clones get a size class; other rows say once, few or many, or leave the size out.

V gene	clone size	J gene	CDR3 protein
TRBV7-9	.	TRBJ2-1	CASSFPGGDEQFF
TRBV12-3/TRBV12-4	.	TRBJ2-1	CASSPEPTSGGKYNEQFF
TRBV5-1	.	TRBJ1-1	CASSLGGVGLTEAFF
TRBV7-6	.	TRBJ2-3	CASSLASGSTDTQYF
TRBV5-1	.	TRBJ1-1	CASSIRQGQNTEAFF
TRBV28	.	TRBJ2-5	CASSLALAEQETQYF
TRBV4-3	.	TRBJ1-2	CASSQDRTIGDGYTF
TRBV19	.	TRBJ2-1	CASNKQAGLYNEQFF
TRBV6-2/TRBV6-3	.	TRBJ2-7	CASSYGGGSYEQYF
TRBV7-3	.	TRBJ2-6	CASSLTVSGSGANVLTF
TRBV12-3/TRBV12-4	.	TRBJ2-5	CASSSAGAETQYF
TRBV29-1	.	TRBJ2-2	CSVEGWNTGELFF
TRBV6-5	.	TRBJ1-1	CASSPRGQAEHTEAFF
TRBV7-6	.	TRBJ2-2	CASSFRGAEAGELFF
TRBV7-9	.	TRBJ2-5	CASSLALSGWETQYF
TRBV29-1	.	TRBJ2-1	CSVVGGTDSSYNEQFF
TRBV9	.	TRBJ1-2	CASSEGSGLEDGYTF
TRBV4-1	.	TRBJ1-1	CASSLPGQGALAEAFF
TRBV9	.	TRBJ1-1	CASSVGDSTEAFF
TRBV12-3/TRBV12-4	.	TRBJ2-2	CASSPIDRVGTGELFF
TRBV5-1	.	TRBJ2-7	CASSLYGLAGGSSYEQYF
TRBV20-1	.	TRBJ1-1	CSAPDTGNTEAFF
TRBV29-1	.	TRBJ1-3	CSVVIDTLSGNTIYF
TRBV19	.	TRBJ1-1	CASSMGAGTEAFF
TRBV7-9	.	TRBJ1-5	CASSFGTPRSNQPQHF
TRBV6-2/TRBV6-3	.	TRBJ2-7	CASNGGLSYEQYF
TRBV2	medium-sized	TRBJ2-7	CASREGPGLYEQYF
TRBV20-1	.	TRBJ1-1	CSAGQGNTEAFF
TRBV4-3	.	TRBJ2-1	CASSQELTRGNEQFF
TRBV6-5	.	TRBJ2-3	CASSFRDRETDTQYF
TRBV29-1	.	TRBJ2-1	CSVEGTGRPGEQFF
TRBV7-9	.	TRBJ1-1	CASSFPANTEAFF
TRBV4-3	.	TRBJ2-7	CASSQVQTASSYEQYF
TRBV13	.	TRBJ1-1	CASSSLEGGTEAFF
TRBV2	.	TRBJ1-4	CASNRRWDRGGTNEKLFF
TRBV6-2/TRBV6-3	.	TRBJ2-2	CASSSGRENTGELFF
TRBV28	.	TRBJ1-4	CASSFYEKLFF
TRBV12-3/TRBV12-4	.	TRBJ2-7	CASSLGTGYEQYF
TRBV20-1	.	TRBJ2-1	CSARAEREGYNEQFF